This T cell receptor (beta chain) emerged from a study of blood T cell repertoires in COVID-19. Study as a whole: COVID-19 samples collected from the United States, Italy and Spain covered acute and convalescent phases.

As processed by the authors: It was from reference gene primer amplification that nucleated cell counts were estimated. Using immunoSEQ multiplex PCR, the repertoire was profiled, and TCRdb retains in-frame clones only, with some absent. The V and J calls and clone size come from that table; D and trimming were worked out from the DNA. Of 250,000 to 300,000 clones in the sample, approximately 90% were seen once. Seattle-derived patients entered the study during active infection and were followed longitudinally. This CDR3 region has 15 residues. Germline assignment: CDR1 SGHDT and CDR2 YYEEEE. V gave up 2 bases and J gave up 6 bases, with 14 bases separating them.

The clonotype comes from a woman aged 50 to 60 with COVID-19, enrolled during active disease. Sequencing was done on a sample of peripheral blood. J is TRBJ2-2 and V is TRBV5-6; weak D call: TRBD1 (6 bases). The CDR3 here is CASSFRAGAPGELFF. The DNA for the CDR3 is TGTGCCAGCAGCTTTAGGGCAGGGGCTCCCGGGGAGCTGTTTTTT. Complete variable domain (other parts from reference TRBV5-6 and TRBJ2-2): DAGVTQSPTHLIKTRGQQVTLRCSPKSGHDTVSWYQQALGQGPQFIFQYYEEEERQRGNFPDRFSGHQFPNYSSELNVNALLLGDSALYLCASSFRAGAPGELFFGEGSRLTVL.